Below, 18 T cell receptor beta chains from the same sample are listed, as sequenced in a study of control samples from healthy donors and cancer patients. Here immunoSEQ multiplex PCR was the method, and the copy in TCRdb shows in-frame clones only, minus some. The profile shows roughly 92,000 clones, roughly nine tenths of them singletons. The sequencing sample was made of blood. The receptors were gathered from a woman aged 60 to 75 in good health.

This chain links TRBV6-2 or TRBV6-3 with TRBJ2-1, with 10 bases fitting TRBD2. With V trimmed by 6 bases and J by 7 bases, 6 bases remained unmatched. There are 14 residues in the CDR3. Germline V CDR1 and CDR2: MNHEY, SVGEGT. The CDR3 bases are TGTGCCAGCAGCCCTAGCGGGAGCTGGAATGAGCAGTTCTTC. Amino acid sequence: CASSPSGSWNEQFF.

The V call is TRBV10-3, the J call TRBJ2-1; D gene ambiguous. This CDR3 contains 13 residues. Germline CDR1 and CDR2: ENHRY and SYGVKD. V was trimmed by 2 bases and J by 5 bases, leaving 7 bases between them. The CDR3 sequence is CAISENMNNEQFF. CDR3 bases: TGTGCCATCAGTGAGAACATGAACAATGAGCAGTTCTTC.

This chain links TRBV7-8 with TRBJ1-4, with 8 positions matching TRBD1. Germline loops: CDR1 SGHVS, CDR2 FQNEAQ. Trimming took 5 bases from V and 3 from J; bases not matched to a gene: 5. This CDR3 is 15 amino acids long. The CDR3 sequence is CASSQNRGANEKLFF. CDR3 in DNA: TGTGCCAGCAGCCAGAACAGGGGGGCTAATGAAAAACTGTTTTTT.

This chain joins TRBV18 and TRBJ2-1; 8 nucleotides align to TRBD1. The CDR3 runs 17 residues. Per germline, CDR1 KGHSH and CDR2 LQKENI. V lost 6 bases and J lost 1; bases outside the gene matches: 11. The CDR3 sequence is CASSITPGQESYNEQFF. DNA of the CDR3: TGTGCCAGCTCGATAACTCCGGGACAGGAATCCTACAATGAGCAGTTCTTC.

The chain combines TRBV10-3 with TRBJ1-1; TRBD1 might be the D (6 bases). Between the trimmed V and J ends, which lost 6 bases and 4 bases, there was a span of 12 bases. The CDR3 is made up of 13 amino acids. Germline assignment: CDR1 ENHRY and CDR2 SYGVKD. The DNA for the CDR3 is TGTGCCATCAGGGACCCCAGGGGCACTGAAGCTTTCTTT. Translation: CAIRDPRGTEAFF.

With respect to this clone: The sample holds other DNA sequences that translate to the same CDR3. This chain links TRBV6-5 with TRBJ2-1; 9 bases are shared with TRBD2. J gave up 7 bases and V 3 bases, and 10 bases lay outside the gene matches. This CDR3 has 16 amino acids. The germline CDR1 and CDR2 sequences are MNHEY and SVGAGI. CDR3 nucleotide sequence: TGTGCCAGCAGTTATGTGGGCGGGGGGGCGGGAAATGAGCAGTTCTTC. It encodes CASSYVGGGAGNEQFF.

The DNA for the CDR3 is TGTGCCAGCAGTTCGACCCCCCAGGGTTCACAGTACTTC. Translating gives CASSSTPQGSQYF. The J gene is TRBJ2-7, the V gene TRBV6-2 or TRBV6-3; D might be TRBD1 (5 bases). This CDR3 is built from 13 residues. Between the trimmed V and J ends, which lost 4 bases and 10 bases, there was a span of 17 bases. In germline, CDR1 is MNHEY, CDR2 SVGEGT.

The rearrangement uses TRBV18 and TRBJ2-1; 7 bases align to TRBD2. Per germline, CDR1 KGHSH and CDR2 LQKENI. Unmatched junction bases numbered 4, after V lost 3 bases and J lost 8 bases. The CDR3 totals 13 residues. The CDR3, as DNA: TGTGCCAGCTCACCGTCTGGGGGGGATGAGCAGTTCTTC. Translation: CASSPSGGDEQFF.

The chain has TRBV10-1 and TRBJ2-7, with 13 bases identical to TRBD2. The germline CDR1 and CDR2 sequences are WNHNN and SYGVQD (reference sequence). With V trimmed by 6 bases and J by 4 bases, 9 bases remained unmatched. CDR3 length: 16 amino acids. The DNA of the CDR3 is TGCGCCAGCAGGAAGATACTAGCGGGAGGGCCTTACGAGCAGTACTTC. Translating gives CASRKILAGGPYEQYF.

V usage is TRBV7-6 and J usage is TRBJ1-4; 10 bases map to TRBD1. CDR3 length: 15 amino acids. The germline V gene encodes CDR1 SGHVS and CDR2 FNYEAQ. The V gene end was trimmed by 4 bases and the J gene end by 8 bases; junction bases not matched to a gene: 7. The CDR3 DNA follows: TGTGCCAGCAGCTCAAGGACAGGGGGTGGCGAAAAACTGTTTTTT. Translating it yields CASSSRTGGGEKLFF.

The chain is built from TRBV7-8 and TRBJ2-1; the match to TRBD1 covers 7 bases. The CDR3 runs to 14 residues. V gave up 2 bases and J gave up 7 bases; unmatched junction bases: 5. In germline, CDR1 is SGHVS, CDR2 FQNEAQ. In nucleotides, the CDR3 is TGTGCCAGCAGCTTACAGACAGGGCGGAATGAGCAGTTCTTC. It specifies CASSLQTGRNEQFF.

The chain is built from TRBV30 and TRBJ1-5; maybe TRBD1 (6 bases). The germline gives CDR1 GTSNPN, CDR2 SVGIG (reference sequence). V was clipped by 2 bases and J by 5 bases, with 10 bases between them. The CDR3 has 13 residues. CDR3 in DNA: TGTGCCTGGAGTTGGGGGGGGCATCAGCCCCAGCATTTT. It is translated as CAWSWGGHQPQHF.

As DNA, the CDR3 is TGTGCCAGCAGCACGTACAATGAGCAGTTCTTC. Translation: CASSTYNEQFF. The chain combines TRBV6-2 or TRBV6-3 with TRBJ2-1; D not resolved. V was shortened by 6 bases and J by 4 bases, with 4 bases between the two germline ends. The CDR3 has 11 residues. Germline V gives CDR1 MNHEY, CDR2 SVGEGT.

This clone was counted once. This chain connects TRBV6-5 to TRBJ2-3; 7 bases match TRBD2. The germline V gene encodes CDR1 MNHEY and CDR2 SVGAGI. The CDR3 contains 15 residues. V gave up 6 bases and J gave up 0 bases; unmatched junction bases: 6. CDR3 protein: CASRRSGASTDTQYF. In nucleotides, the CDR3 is TGTGCCAGCAGACGCAGCGGGGCGAGCACAGATACGCAGTATTTT.

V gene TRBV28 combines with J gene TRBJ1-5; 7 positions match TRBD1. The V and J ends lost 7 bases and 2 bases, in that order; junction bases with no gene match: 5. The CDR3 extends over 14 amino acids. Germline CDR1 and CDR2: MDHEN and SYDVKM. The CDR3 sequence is CASMRQGGNQPQHF. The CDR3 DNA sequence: TGTGCCAGCATGCGACAGGGCGGCAATCAGCCCCAGCATTTT.

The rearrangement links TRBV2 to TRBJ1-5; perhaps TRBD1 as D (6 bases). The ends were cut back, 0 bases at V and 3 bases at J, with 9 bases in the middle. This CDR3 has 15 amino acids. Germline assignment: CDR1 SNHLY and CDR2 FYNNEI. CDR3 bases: TGTGCCAGCAGTGAAGCGCGGGGGCACAATCAGCCCCAGCATTTT. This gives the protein CASSEARGHNQPQHF.

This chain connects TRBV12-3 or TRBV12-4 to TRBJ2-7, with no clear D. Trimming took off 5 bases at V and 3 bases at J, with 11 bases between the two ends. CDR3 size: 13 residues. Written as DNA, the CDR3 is TGTGCCAGCAGTAGCCGGGCTCTCTACGAGCAGTACTTC. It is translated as CASSSRALYEQYF.

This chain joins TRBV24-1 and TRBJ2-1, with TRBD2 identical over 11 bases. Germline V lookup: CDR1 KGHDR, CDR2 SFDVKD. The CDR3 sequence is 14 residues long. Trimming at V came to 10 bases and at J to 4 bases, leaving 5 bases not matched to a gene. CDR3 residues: CATETSGAYNEQFF. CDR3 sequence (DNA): TGTGCCACGGAGACTAGCGGGGCGTACAATGAGCAGTTCTTC.